Listed below are T cell receptor beta chains from one sample, sequenced in a study of CD8 T cells in Susac syndrome. TCRdb re-called the immunoSEQ multiplex PCR reads through MiXCR, storing one row per CDR3 protein. The sample lists about 200,000 distinct CDR3 sequences, 80% to 95% seen once, with 0.1% in the top ten. The sample consisted of CD4+ T cells from PBMCs. These receptors all come from a human donor in good health. Each CDR3 is given with its conserved first and last residue. Each record gives: D gene, clone size, J gene, V gene, CDR3 DNA, CDR3 protein. D genes are given only for firm matches. Size is stated for part of the rows, as once, few or many counts, or as a class when the clone is expanded.

TRBD1 | - | TRBJ1-5 | TRBV5-1 | TGCGCCAGCAGCTTGGGGGCGGACGGAGGGGGCGGTCAGCCCCAGCATTTT | CASSLGADGGGGQPQHF
- | - | TRBJ1-6 | TRBV7-2 | TGTGCCAGCAGCTTAGTTCCGTTTGGGGGACACCGGTGGGATTCACCCCTCCACTTT | CASSLVPFGGHRWDSPLHF
- | - | TRBJ1-5 | TRBV20-1 | TGCAGTGCTAGACAGCCAGGGTTCAGCAATCAGCCCCAGCATTTT | CSARQPGFSNQPQHF
- | - | TRBJ2-1 | TRBV4-2 | TGTGCCAGCAGCCAGATAAGCGGTGGGAGCTCCTACAATGAGCAGTTCTTC | CASSQISGGSSYNEQFF
TRBD1 | - | TRBJ2-7 | TRBV5-1 | TGCGCCAGCAGCTCGGGACAGGCTCTCTACGAGCAGTACTTC | CASSSGQALYEQYF
TRBD1 | - | TRBJ1-6 | TRBV7-2 | TGTGCCAGCAGCTTAGGGGACAGGGGGCGTCGTTCACCCCTCCACTTT | CASSLGDRGRRSPLHF
TRBD2 | - | TRBJ2-3 | TRBV27 | TGTGCCAGCAGTCGCTCGGCGGGAGGGAAAGGGGATACGCAGTATTTT | CASSRSAGGKGDTQYF
- | - | TRBJ1-1 | TRBV28 | TGTGCCAGCCATACGATTGGGGGATCTTCCACTGAAGCTTTCTTT | CASHTIGGSSTEAFF
- | - | TRBJ2-5 | TRBV6-5 | TGTGCCAGCAGTTACTGGACCGACGAGACCCAGTACTTC | CASSYWTDETQYF
- | - | TRBJ1-3 | TRBV3-1 | TGTGCCAGCAGCCAAGATCGGGGGTCTGGAAACACCATATATTTT | CASSQDRGSGNTIYF
- | - | TRBJ2-1 | TRBV4-1 | TGCGCCAGCAGCCGATGGGGGGACAGCTCCTACAATGAGCAGTTCTTC | CASSRWGDSSYNEQFF
- | - | TRBJ2-3 | TRBV20-1 | TGCAGTGCGCAAAGTTTCGCGGGGACTAGCACAGATACGCAGTATTTT | CSAQSFAGTSTDTQYF
TRBD1 | few | TRBJ2-1 | TRBV5-1 | TGCGCCAGCAGCGTCTCCGGGACAGGCTACAATGAGCAGTTCTTC | CASSVSGTGYNEQFF
- | - | TRBJ2-4 | TRBV5-8 | TGTGCCAGCAGTCCGACCGGGGGGCTTCAGTACTTC | CASSPTGGLQYF
TRBD2 | - | TRBJ2-4 | TRBV20-1 | TGCAGTGCTAGGAAGGTAGCGGGGGGATTAGCCATTGGCATTCAGTACTTC | CSARKVAGGLAIGIQYF
- | - | TRBJ1-2 | TRBV4-2 | TGTGCCAGCAGCCCCAGGATAACCGGGACCAATCACCTTGGCTACACCTTC | CASSPRITGTNHLGYTF
- | - | TRBJ1-1 | TRBV2 | TGTGCCAGCAGCGATGGGGGGCTGTACACTGAAGCTTTCTTT | CASSDGGLYTEAFF
- | - | TRBJ1-1 | TRBV7-2 | TGTGCCAGCAGTCCCCGGGGGGGAGCCCTAGCTTTCTTT | CASSPRGGALAFF
- | - | TRBJ2-2 | TRBV28 | TGTGCCAGCAGTTTAGGTGGGACGCTCACCGGGGAGCTGTTTTTT | CASSLGGTLTGELFF
TRBD1 | - | TRBJ1-5 | TRBV4-1 | TGCGCCAGCAGCGAACAATCCGGGACAGTCGATCAGCCCCAGCATTTT | CASSEQSGTVDQPQHF
- | - | TRBJ1-1 | TRBV20-1 | TGCAGTGCTTACGACAAAGCCCCTGAAGCTTTCTTT | CSAYDKAPEAFF
- | - | TRBJ1-6 | TRBV11-2 | TGTGCCAGCTGTCTAGGGCTGGGATTTTCACCCCTCCACTTT | CASCLGLGFSPLHF
TRBD2 | - | TRBJ2-2 | TRBV3-1 | TGTGCCAGCAGCCCCGGGGGACGGGGGGTTACCGGGGAGCTGTTTTTT | CASSPGGRGVTGELFF
- | - | TRBJ2-7 | TRBV30 | TGTGCCTGGAGAGCCCCAGGCTACTACGAGCAGTACTTC | CAWRAPGYYEQYF
- | once | TRBJ1-1 | TRBV20-1 | TGCAGCAGCTGGTTAGGGGTAAACACTGAAGCTTTCTTT | CSSWLGVNTEAFF
- | - | TRBJ1-1 | TRBV7-2 | TGTGCCAGCAGCTTTTGGGCGTACACTGAAGCTTTCTTT | CASSFWAYTEAFF
- | - | TRBJ1-5 | TRBV15 | TGTGCCACCAGCAGAGACAGGGACAATCAGCCCCAGCATTTT | CATSRDRDNQPQHF
- | - | TRBJ1-4 | TRBV12-3/TRBV12-4 | TGTGCCAGCAGTTTTGGCTCGGCCAGGAGCCCTATACTGTTTTTT | CASSFGSARSPILFF
- | - | TRBJ1-1 | TRBV5-1 | TGCGCCAGCAGCTTGGGTCAGGCTGAAGCTTTCTTT | CASSLGQAEAFF
TRBD1 | - | TRBJ2-7 | TRBV29-1 | TGCAGCGTTGCCGGGACAGGGAACTACGAGCAGTACTTC | CSVAGTGNYEQYF
TRBD2 | - | TRBJ2-5 | TRBV20-1 | TGCAGTGCTCTGTCGGGAGGGGGGGCACTGGAGACCCAGTACTTC | CSALSGGGALETQYF
- | - | TRBJ1-2 | TRBV7-3 | TGTGCCAGCAGGTCCGGGACGGCACATGGCTACACCTTC | CASRSGTAHGYTF
TRBD2 | - | TRBJ2-6 | TRBV6-5 | TGTGCCAGCAGTTACCGGGGGGGGGCGTCTGGGGCCAACGTCCTGACTTTC | CASSYRGGASGANVLTF
TRBD2 | - | TRBJ2-1 | TRBV7-9 | TGTGCCAGCAGCTTATACCGACTAGCGGGGGGGCCGAATGAGCAGTTCTTC | CASSLYRLAGGPNEQFF
TRBD1 | - | TRBJ1-2 | TRBV19 | TGTGCCACTCGGGACAGAGCTAACTATGGCTACACCTTC | CATRDRANYGYTF
TRBD2 | - | TRBJ2-1 | TRBV29-1 | TGCAGCGTTGCCCCAGCGGGGGTCGGTGAGCAGTTCTTC | CSVAPAGVGEQFF
- | - | TRBJ1-1 | TRBV5-6 | TGTGCCAGCAGCATCACAAACCCCACTGAAGCTTTCTTT | CASSITNPTEAFF
TRBD1 | - | TRBJ1-1 | TRBV30 | TGTGCCTGCCCGGGACAGGGGACGCTTGAAGCTTTCTTT | CACPGQGTLEAFF
- | - | TRBJ1-5 | TRBV7-9 | TGTGCCAGCAGCCTCCGGGACGGCCAGCCCCAGCATTTT | CASSLRDGQPQHF
TRBD1 | - | TRBJ2-7 | TRBV6-5 | TGTGCCAGCAGTTACGGGACAGGCACTTCCTACGAGCAGTACTTC | CASSYGTGTSYEQYF
TRBD2 | - | TRBJ2-7 | TRBV7-9 | TGTGCCAGCAGCCGCGGGACTAGCGGGAGGACAACCTACGAGCAGTACTTC | CASSRGTSGRTTYEQYF
- | - | TRBJ2-1 | TRBV3-1 | TGTGCCAGCAGCCGGACACGCAATGAGCAGTTCTTC | CASSRTRNEQFF
TRBD2 | - | TRBJ2-3 | TRBV12-3/TRBV12-4 | TGTGCCAGCAGCTTAAGCGGGGCAGATACGCAGTATTTT | CASSLSGADTQYF
TRBD1 | - | TRBJ1-4 | TRBV7-2 | TGTGCCAGCAGTGACAGGGGGCGCGTTGAGGAAAAACTGTTTTTT | CASSDRGRVEEKLFF
- | - | TRBJ2-7 | TRBV5-1 | TGCGCCAGCAGCGGTAACTTAGGCTACGAGCAGTACTTC | CASSGNLGYEQYF
TRBD2 | - | TRBJ2-1 | TRBV3-1 | TGTGCCAGCAGGGGACTAGTTCGTGAGCAGTTCTTC | CASRGLVREQFF
- | - | TRBJ1-2 | TRBV5-1 | TGCGCCAGCAGCTTCCGGGGGTTCCTCTATGGCTACACCTTC | CASSFRGFLYGYTF
- | - | TRBJ2-2 | TRBV5-1 | TGCGCCAGCAGCTTGGATTGGGGGCATTTAGCCGGGGAGCTGTTTTTT | CASSLDWGHLAGELFF
- | - | TRBJ1-5 | TRBV4-3 | TGCGCCAGCAGCCAAGGGTTCAATCAGCCCCAGCATTTT | CASSQGFNQPQHF
- | - | TRBJ1-2 | TRBV6-2/TRBV6-3 | TGTGCCAGCAGTTATAATACCGCTGCCTATGGCTACACCTTC | CASSYNTAAYGYTF
TRBD1 | - | TRBJ2-7 | TRBV27 | TGTGCCAGCATATCACTGCCCGCGGGACAGGACTACTCCTACGAGCAGTACTTC | CASISLPAGQDYSYEQYF
- | - | TRBJ2-7 | TRBV3-1 | TGTGCCAGCAGCCACCTTGGGGCCGAGCAGTACTTC | CASSHLGAEQYF
- | - | TRBJ1-1 | TRBV12-3/TRBV12-4 | TGTGCCAGCAGGATAAACCAGGGAATTGGGGGAACTGAAGCTTTCTTT | CASRINQGIGGTEAFF
- | - | TRBJ2-3 | TRBV20-1 | TGCAGTGCTAGATTAGGTAGAGTGGGCGATACGCAGTATTTT | CSARLGRVGDTQYF
TRBD2 | - | TRBJ2-2 | TRBV6-6 | TGTGCCAGCAGTTACGGCGGGGGTGGGCTGTTTTTT | CASSYGGGGLFF